This T cell receptor (beta chain) was identified in a study of Graves' ophthalmopathy and Graves' hyperthyroidism. Study-wide findings and caveats: The authors also found most expanded thyroid clonotypes above 0.001 frequency in blood.

Details on this clonotype: Its antigen is unidentified.

From RNA, the CDR3 regions of TCR beta chains were amplified and sequenced. HTBI-primed first-round RT-PCR preceded second-round multiplex PCR. TCRdb re-called the multiplex PCR reads with MiXCR, one entry per CDR3 protein. The data contain about 1.1 million distinct CDR3 sequences, 35% to 40% of them singletons. Sequencing input: peripheral blood or thyroid tissue (not recorded which). The clonotype originates from an adult man with Graves' hyperthyroidism.

CDR3 nucleotides: TGTGCCAGCAGTCCCCAACCCGGGGGTAATCAGCCCCAGCATTTT. Translated: CASSPQPGGNQPQHF. The rearrangement uses TRBV12-3 or TRBV12-4 and TRBJ1-5, with D possibly matching TRBD1 (5 bases). This CDR3 is built from 15 residues. Trimming took 5 bases from V and 4 from J, leaving 15 bases between them.